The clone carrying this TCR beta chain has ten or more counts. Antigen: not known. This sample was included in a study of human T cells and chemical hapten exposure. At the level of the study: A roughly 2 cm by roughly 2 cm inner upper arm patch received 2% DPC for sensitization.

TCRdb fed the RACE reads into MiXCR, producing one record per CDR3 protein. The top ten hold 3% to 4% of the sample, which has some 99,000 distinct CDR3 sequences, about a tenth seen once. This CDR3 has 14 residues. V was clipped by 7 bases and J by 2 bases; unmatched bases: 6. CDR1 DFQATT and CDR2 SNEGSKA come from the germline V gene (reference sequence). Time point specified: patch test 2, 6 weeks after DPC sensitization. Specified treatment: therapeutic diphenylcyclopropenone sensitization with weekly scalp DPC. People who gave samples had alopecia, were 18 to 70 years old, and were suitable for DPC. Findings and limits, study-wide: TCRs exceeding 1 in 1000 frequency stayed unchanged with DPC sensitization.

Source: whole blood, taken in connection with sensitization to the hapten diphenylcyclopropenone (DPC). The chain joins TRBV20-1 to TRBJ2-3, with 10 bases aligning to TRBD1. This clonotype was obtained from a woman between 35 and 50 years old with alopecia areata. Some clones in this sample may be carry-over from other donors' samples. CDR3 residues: CSVTGTGATDTQYF. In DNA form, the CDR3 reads TGCAGTGTCACCGGGACAGGGGCCACAGATACGCAGTATTTT.